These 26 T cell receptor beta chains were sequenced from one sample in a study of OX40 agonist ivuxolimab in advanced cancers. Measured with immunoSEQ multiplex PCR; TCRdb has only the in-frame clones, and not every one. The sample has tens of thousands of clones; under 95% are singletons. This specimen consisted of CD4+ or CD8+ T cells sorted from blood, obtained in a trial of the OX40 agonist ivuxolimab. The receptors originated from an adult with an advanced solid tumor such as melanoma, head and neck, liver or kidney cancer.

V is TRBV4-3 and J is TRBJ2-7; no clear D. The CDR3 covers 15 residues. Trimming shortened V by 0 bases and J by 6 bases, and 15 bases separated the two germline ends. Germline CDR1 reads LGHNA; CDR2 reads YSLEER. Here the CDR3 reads CASSQERVESAEQYF. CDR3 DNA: TGCGCCAGCAGCCAAGAAAGGGTGGAATCCGCCGAGCAGTACTTC.

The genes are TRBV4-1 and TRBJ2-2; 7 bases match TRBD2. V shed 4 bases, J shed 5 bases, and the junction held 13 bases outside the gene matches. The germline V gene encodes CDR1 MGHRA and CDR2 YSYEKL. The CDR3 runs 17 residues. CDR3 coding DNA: TGCGCCAGCAGCCTTAGGGCGGTTACGGGAGGAACCGGGGAGCTGTTTTTT. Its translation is CASSLRAVTGGTGELFF.

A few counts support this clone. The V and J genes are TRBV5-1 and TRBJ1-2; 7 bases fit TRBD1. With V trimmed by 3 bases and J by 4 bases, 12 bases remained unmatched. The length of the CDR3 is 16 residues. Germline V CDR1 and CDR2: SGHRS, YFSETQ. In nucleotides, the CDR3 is TGCGCCAGCAGCTCGAGCAGGACAGGACTTGGCTATGGCTACACCTTC. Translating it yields CASSSSRTGLGYGYTF.

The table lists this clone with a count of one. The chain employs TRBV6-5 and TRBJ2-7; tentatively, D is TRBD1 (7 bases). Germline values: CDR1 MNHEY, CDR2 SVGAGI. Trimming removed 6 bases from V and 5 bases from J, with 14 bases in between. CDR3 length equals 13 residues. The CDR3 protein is CASRGGTANEQYF. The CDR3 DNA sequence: TGTGCCAGCAGGGGCGGGACAGCGAACGAGCAGTACTTC.

In DNA form, the CDR3 reads TGTGCCAGCAGCTTGTACCCGGGACAGGGTAACGAGCAGTACTTC. Residues: CASSLYPGQGNEQYF. V is TRBV11-3 and J is TRBJ2-7; 9 bases match TRBD1. This CDR3 spans 15 amino acids. Germline loops: CDR1 SGHNT, CDR2 YENEEA. V lost 3 bases to trimming and J lost 5 bases; unmatched junction nucleotides: 8.

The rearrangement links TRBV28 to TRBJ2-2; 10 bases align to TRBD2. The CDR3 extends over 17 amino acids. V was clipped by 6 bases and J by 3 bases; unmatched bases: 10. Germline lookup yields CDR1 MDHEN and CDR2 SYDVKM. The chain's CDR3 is CASSHPLAGVDTGELFF. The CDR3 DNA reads TGTGCCAGCAGCCATCCCCTAGCGGGAGTCGACACCGGGGAGCTGTTTTTT.

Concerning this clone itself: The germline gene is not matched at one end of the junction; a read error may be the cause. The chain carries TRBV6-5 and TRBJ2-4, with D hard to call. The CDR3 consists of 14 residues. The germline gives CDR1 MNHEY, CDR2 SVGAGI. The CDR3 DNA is TGTGCCAGCAGTTACCTGGCAGAGAGGCCCGAAATAGACTTC. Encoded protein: CASSYLAERPEIDF.

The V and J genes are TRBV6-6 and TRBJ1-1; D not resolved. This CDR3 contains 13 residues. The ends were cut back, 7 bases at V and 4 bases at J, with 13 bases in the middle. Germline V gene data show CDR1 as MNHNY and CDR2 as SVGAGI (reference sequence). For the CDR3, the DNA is TGTGCCAGCATCCTCCATAGACCCACTGAAGCTTTCTTT. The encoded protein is CASILHRPTEAFF.

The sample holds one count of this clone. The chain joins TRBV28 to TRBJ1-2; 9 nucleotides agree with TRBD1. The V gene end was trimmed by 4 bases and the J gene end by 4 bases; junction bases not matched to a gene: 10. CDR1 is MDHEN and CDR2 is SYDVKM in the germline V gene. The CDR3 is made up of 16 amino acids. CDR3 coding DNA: TGTGCCAGCAGTTCCCCTACAGGGGGCTTAGGCTATGGCTACACCTTC. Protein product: CASSSPTGGLGYGYTF.

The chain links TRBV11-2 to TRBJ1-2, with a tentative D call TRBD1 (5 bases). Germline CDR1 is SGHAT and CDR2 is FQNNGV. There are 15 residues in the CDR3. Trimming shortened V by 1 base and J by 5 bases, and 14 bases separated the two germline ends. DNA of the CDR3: TGTGCCAGCAGCTTAGGAGGGACGGTCGTTTATGGCTACACCTTC. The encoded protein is CASSLGGTVVYGYTF.

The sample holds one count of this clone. CDR3 DNA sequence: TGTGCCAGCAGTTCGTTTGGACAGGGGACGAACGAGCAGTACTTC. Encoded protein: CASSSFGQGTNEQYF. This chain joins TRBV9 and TRBJ2-7; 9 positions agree with TRBD1. V shed 5 bases, J shed 5 bases, and the junction held 11 bases outside the gene matches. The length of the CDR3 is 15 residues. CDR1 SGDLS and CDR2 YYNGEE come from the germline V gene. The full variable domain, its missing parts supplied by reference TRBV9 and TRBJ2-7, is DSGVTQTPKHLITATGQRVTLRCSPRSGDLSVYWYQQSLDQGLQFLIQYYNGEERAKGNILERFSAQQFPDLHSELNLSSLELGDSALYFCASSSFGQGTNEQYFGPGTRLTVT.

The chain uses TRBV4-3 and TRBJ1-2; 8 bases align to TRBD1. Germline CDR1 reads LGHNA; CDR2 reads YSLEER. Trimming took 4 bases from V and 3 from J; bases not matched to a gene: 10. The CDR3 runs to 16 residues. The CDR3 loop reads CASSPWGPGGDYGYTF. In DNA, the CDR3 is TGCGCCAGCAGCCCCTGGGGGCCAGGGGGCGACTATGGCTACACCTTC.

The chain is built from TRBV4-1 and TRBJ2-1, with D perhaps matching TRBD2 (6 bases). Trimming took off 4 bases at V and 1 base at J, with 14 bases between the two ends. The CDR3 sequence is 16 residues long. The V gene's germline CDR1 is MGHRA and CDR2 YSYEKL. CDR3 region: CASSRHVGGSYNEQFF. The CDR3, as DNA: TGCGCCAGCAGCCGACATGTGGGAGGTTCCTACAATGAGCAGTTCTTC.

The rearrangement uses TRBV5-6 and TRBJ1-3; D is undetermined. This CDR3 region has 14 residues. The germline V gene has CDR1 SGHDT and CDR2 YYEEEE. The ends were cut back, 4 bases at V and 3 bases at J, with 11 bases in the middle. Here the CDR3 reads CASSPGAGGNTIYF. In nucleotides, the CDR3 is TGTGCCAGCAGCCCGGGTGCTGGTGGAAACACCATATATTTT. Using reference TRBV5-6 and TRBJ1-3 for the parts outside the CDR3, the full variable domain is DAGVTQSPTHLIKTRGQQVTLRCSPKSGHDTVSWYQQALGQGPQFIFQYYEEEERQRGNFPDRFSGHQFPNYSSELNVNALLLGDSALYLCASSPGAGGNTIYFGEGSWLTVV.

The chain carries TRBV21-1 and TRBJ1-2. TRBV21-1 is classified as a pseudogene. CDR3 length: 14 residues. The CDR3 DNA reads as TGTGCCAGCAGCAAAAAGAGCGGCAACTATGGCTACACCTTC. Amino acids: CASSKKSGNYGYTF.

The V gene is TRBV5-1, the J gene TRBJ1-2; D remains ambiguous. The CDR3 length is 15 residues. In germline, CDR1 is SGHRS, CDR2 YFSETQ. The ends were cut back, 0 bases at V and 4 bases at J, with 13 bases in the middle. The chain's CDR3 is CASSLEGPSGYGYTF. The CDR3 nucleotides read TGCGCCAGCAGCTTGGAGGGCCCCTCAGGCTATGGCTACACCTTC. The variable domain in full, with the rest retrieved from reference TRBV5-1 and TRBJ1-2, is KAGVTQTPRYLIKTRGQQVTLSCSPISGHRSVSWYQQTPGQGLQFLFEYFSETQRNKGNFPGRFSGRQFSNSRSEMNVSTLELGDSALYLCASSLEGPSGYGYTFGSGTRLTVV.

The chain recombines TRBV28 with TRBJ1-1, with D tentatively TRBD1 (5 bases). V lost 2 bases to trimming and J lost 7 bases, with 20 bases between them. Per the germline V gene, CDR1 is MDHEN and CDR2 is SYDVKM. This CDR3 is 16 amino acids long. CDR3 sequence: CASSLPPDTGTGEAFF. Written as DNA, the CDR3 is TGTGCCAGCAGTTTACCCCCGGACACGGGAACGGGTGAAGCTTTCTTT.

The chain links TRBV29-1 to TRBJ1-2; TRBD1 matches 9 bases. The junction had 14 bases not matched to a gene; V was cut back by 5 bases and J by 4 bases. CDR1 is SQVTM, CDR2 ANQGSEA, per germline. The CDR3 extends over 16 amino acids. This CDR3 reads CSVQSEGTGSLYGYTF. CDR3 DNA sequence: TGCAGCGTTCAATCCGAGGGGACAGGGAGCCTCTATGGCTACACCTTC. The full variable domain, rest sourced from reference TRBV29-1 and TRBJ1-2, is SAVISQKPSRDICQRGTSLTIQCQVDSQVTMMFWYRQQPGQSLTLIATANQGSEATYESGFVIDKFPISRPNLTFSTLTVSNMSPEDSSIYLCSVQSEGTGSLYGYTFGSGTRLTVV.

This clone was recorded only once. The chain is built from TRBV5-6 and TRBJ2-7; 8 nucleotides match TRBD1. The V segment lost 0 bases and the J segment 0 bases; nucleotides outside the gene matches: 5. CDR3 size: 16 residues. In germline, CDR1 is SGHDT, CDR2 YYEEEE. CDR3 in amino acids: CASSLGDRFLSYEQYF. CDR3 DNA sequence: TGTGCCAGCAGCTTGGGGGACAGGTTCCTCTCCTACGAGCAGTACTTC.

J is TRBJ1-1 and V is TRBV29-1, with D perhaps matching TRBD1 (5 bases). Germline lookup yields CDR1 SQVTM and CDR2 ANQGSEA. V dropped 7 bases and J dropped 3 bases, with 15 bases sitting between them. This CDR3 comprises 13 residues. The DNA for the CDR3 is TGCAGCGCCGCCCAGGGCGGGTACACTGAAGCTTTCTTT. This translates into CSAAQGGYTEAFF.

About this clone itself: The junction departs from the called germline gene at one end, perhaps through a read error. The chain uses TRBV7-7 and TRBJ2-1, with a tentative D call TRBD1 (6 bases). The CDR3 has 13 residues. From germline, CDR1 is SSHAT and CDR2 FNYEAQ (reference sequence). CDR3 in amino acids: CASSYHRADEQFF. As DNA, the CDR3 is TGTGCTAGCAGCTATCACAGGGCGGATGAGCAGTTCTTC.

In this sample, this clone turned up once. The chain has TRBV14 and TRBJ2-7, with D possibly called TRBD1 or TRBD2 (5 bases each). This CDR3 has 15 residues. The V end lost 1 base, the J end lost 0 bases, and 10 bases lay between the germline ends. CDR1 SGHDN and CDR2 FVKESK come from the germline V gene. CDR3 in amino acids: CASSQGDGVSYEQYF. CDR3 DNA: TGTGCCAGCAGCCAAGGGGACGGGGTCTCCTACGAGCAGTACTTC. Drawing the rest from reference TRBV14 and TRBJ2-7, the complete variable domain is EAGVTQFPSHSVIEKGQTVTLRCDPISGHDNLYWYRRVMGKEIKFLLHFVKESKQDESGMPNNRFLAERTGGTYSTLKVQPAELEDSGVYFCASSQGDGVSYEQYFGPGTRLTVT.

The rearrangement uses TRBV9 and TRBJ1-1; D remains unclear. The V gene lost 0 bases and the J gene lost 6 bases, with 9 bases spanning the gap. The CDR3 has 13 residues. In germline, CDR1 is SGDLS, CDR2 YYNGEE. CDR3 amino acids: CASSVGQHPEAFF. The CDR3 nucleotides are TGTGCCAGCAGCGTAGGGCAGCACCCTGAAGCTTTCTTT.

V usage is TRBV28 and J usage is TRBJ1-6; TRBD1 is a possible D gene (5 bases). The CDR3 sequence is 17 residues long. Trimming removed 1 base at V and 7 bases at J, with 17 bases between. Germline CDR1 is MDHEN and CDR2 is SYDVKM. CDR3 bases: TGTGCCAGCAGTTTATCGACCAGATGGGGCGTCAATTCACCCCTCCACTTT. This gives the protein CASSLSTRWGVNSPLHF.

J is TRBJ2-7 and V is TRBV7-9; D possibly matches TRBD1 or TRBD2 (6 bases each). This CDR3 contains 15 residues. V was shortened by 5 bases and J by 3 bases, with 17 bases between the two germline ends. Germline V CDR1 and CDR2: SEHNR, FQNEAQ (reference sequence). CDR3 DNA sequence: TGTGCCAGCAGCAGCCGGGGGCTGAAACACTACGAGCAGTACTTC. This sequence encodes CASSSRGLKHYEQYF.

Here the CDR3 reads CASSFRLAGMASYNEQFF. The CDR3 DNA reads as TGCGCCAGCAGCTTCAGGCTAGCGGGAATGGCCTCCTACAATGAGCAGTTCTTC. The chain is built from TRBV5-1 and TRBJ2-1; TRBD2 aligns across 9 bases. With 2 bases clipped from V and 0 bases from J, the junction kept 9 bases outside the gene matches. The CDR3 covers 18 residues. From germline, CDR1 is SGHRS and CDR2 YFSETQ. The full variable domain, completed using reference TRBV5-1 and TRBJ2-1, is KAGVTQTPRYLIKTRGQQVTLSCSPISGHRSVSWYQQTPGQGLQFLFEYFSETQRNKGNFPGRFSGRQFSNSRSEMNVSTLELGDSALYLCASSFRLAGMASYNEQFFGPGTRLTVL.